This T cell receptor beta chain was obtained from a study of identical twins. CDR1 is LGHNA, CDR2 YSLEER, per germline. The ends lost 3 bases at V and 8 bases at J; junction bases unmatched: 3. The CDR3 contains 15 residues. A single record per CDR3 protein comes from TCRdb applying MiXCR to the 5' RACE reads. The profile shows 550,000 to 700,000 distinct CDR3 sequences, 21% of them singletons. The same data also contributed to another study, on T cells expressing NK-cell markers. From that report: TCR beta repertoires came from sorted CD3+CD56+NKG2C+, CD3+CD56+NKG2C- and CD3+CD56-NKG2C+ T cells. Among eight sequenced donors, seven carried HCMV seropositivity while one was seronegative. In several donors, dominant CD3+CD56+NKG2C+ clones formed roughly 1.0-7.0% of CD8+ cells. These same clonotypes (in several donors) also led the CD3+CD56-NKG2C+ fraction.

V is TRBV4-3 and J is TRBJ2-1; 14 nucleotides line up with TRBD2. Sample: PBMCs. The sequence came from a young woman in good health. CDR3 sequence reads: CASSQGLAGADEQFF. DNA of the CDR3: TGCGCCAGCAGCCAGGGACTAGCGGGAGCGGATGAGCAGTTCTTC.